Below, one TCR beta chain is given with its context. The method was immunoSEQ multiplex PCR; TCRdb's version includes in-frame clones alone and lacks a portion of them. The sample has 30,000 to 40,000 clones, 65% to 85% seen once; the top ten hold about 16%. The data stem from a study of PD-L1 blockade in urothelial cancer. Germline-derived CDR1 and CDR2 are SGHTS and YDEGEE. CDR3 length: 13 residues. V was trimmed by 5 bases and J by 3 bases, leaving 12 bases between them. This sequence joins TRBV5-8 and TRBJ2-7; the D gene is possibly TRBD1 (6 bases). The specimen was PBMCs, collected around atezolizumab (anti-PD-L1) treatment. This receptor was taken from a man aged 60 to 75 with urothelial cancer. CDR3 residues: CASSRKQGYEQYF. The DNA of the CDR3 is TGTGCCAGCAGTCGAAAACAGGGCTACGAGCAGTACTTC.